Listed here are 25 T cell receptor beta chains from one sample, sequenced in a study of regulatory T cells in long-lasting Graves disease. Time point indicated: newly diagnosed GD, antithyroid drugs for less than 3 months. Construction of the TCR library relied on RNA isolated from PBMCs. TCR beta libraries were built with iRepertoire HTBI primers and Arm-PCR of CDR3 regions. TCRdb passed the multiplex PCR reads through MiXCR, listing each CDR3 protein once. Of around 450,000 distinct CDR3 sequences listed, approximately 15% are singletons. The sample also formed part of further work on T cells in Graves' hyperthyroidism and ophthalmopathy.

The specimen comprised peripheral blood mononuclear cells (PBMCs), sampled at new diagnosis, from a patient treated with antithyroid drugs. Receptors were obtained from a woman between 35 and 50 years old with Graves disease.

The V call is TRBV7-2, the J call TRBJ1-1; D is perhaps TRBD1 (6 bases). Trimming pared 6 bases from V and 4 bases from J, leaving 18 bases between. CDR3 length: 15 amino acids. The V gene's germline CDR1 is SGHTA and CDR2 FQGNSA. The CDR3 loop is CASRATTGWGTEAFF. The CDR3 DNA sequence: TGTGCCAGCAGAGCTACGACAGGATGGGGCACTGAAGCTTTCTTT.

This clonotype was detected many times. CDR3 amino acids: CASSQGTGSIVEQYF. In DNA form, the CDR3 reads TGTGCCAGCAGTCAGGGGACAGGGAGCATAGTCGAGCAGTACTTC. The chain links TRBV28 to TRBJ2-7; TRBD1 matches at 9 bases. The CDR3 spans 15 residues. V trimming: 5 bases; J trimming: 6 bases; junction bases outside the gene matches: 11. Germline CDR1 reads MDHEN; CDR2 reads SYDVKM.

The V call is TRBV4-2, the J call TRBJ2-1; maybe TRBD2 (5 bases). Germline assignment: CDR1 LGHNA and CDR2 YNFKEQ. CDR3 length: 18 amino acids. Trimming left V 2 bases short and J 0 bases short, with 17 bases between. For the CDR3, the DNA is TGTGCCAGCAGCCAACGAGGGCGCCGGGGTAGCTCCTACAATGAGCAGTTCTTC. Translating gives CASSQRGRRGSSYNEQFF.

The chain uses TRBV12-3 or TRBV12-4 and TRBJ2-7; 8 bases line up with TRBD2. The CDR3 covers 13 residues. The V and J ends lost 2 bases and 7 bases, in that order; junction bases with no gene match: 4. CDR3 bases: TGTGCCAGCAGTTTAAGCGGGAGATCGGAGCAGTACTTC. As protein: CASSLSGRSEQYF.

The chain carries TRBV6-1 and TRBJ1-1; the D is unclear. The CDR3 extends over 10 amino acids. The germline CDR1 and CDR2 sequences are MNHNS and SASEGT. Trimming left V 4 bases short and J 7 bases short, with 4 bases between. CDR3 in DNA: TGTGCCAGCAGTGCCAGTGAAGCTTTCTTT. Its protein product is CASSASEAFF.

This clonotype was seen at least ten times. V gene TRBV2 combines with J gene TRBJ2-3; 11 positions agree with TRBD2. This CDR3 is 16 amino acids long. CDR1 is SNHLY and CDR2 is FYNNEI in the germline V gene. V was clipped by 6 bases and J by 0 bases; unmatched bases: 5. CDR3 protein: CASRPTSGISTDTQYF. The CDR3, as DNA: TGTGCCAGCAGGCCGACTAGCGGGATAAGCACAGATACGCAGTATTTT.

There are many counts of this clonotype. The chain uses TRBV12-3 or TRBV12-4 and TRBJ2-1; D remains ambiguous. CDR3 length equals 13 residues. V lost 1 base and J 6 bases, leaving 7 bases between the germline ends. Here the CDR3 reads CASSLGSSNEQFF. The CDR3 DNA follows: TGTGCCAGCAGTTTAGGATCCAGCAATGAGCAGTTCTTC.

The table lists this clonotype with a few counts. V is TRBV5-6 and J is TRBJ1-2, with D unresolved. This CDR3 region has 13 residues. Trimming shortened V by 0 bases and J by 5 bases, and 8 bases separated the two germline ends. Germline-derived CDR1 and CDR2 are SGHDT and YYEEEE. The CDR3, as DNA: TGTGCCAGCAGCTTGGTTCGGGAGTATGGCTACACCTTC. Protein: CASSLVREYGYTF.

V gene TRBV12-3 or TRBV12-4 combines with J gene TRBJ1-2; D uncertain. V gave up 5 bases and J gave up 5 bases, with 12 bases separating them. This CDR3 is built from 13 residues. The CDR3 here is CASSLTSGYGYTF. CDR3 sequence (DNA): TGTGCCAGCAGTCTTACATCAGGATATGGCTACACCTTC.

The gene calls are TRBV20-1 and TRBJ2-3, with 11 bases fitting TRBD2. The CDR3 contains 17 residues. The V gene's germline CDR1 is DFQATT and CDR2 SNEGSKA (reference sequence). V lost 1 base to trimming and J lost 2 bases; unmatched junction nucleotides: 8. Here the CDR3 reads CSARVGSGRAATDTQYF. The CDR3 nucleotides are TGCAGTGCTAGAGTTGGTAGCGGGAGGGCCGCCACAGATACGCAGTATTTT.

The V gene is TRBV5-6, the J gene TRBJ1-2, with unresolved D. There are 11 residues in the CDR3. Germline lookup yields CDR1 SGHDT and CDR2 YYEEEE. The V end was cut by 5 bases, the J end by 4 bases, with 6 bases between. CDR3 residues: CASSTLYGYTF. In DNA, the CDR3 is TGTGCCAGCAGTACCCTCTATGGCTACACCTTC. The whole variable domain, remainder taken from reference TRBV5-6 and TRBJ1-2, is DAGVTQSPTHLIKTRGQQVTLRCSPKSGHDTVSWYQQALGQGPQFIFQYYEEEERQRGNFPDRFSGHQFPNYSSELNVNALLLGDSALYLCASSTLYGYTFGSGTRLTVV.

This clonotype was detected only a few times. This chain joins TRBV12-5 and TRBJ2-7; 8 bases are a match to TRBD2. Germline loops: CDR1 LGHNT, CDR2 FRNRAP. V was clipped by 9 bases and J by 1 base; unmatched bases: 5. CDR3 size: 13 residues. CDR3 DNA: TGTGCTAGCGGGGGGACTAGTTCCTACGAGCAGTACTTC. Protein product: CASGGTSSYEQYF.

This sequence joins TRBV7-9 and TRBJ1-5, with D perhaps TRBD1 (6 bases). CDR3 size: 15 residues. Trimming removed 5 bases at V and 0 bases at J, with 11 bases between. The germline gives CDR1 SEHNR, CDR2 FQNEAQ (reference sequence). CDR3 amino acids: CASSVTGDSNQPQHF. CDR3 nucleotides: TGTGCCAGCAGCGTGACAGGAGATAGCAATCAGCCCCAGCATTTT.

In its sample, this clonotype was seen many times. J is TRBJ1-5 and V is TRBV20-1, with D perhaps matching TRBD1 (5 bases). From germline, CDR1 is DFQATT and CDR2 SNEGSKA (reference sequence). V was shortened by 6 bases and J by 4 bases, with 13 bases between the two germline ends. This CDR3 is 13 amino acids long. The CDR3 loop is CSARPDTNQPQHF. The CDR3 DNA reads TGCAGTGCCCGTCCGGACACAAATCAGCCCCAGCATTTT.

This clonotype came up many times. The chain's CDR3 is CASSGPSRGYGYTF. The DNA for the CDR3 is TGTGCCAGCAGTGGGCCTAGTAGGGGGTATGGCTACACCTTC. The chain is built from TRBV28 and TRBJ1-2; a weak D match, TRBD1 (6 bases). CDR1 is MDHEN, CDR2 SYDVKM, per germline. This CDR3 has 14 amino acids. V lost 5 bases to trimming and J lost 5 bases, with 15 bases between them.

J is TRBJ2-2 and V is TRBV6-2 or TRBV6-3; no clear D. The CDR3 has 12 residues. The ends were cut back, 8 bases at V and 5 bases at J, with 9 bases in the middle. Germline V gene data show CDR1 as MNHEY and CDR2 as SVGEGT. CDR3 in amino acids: CASLHWTGELFF. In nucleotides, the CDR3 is TGTGCCAGCCTCCATTGGACCGGGGAGCTGTTTTTT.

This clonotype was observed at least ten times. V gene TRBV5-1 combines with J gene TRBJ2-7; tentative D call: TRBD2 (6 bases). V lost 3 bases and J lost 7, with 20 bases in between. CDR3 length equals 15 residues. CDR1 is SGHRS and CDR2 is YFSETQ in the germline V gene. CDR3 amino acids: CASSYTGTASQEQYF. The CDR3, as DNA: TGCGCCAGCAGCTACACCGGGACTGCTTCGCAGGAGCAGTACTTC.

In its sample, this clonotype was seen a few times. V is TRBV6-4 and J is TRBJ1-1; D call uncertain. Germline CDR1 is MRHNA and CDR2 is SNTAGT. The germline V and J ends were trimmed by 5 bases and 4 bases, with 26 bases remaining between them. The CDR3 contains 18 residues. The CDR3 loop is CASSYPKFIIRRGTEAFF. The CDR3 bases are TGTGCCAGCAGTTACCCGAAGTTCATCATTAGACGGGGCACTGAAGCTTTCTTT.

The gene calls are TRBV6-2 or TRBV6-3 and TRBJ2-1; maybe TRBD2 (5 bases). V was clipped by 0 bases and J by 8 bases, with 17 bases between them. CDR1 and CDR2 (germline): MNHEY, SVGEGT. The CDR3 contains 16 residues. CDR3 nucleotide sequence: TGTGCCAGCAGTTACTCGAGGGTCCCTAGGCCCTATGAGCAGTTCTTC. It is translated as CASSYSRVPRPYEQFF.

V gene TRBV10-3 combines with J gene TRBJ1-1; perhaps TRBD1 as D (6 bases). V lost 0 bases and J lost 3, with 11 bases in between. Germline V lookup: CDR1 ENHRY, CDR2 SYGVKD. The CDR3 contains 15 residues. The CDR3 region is CAISESTGSHTEAFF. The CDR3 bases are TGTGCCATCAGTGAGTCGACAGGATCACACACTGAAGCTTTCTTT.

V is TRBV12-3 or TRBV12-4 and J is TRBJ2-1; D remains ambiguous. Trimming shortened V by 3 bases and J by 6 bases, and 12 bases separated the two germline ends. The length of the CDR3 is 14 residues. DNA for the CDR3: TGTGCCAGCAGTTTTCAATCTCCAACCAATGAGCAGTTCTTC. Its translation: CASSFQSPTNEQFF.

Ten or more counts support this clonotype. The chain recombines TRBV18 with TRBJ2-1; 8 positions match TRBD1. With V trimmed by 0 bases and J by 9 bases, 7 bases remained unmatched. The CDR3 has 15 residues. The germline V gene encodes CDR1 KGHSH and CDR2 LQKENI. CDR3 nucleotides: TGTGCCAGCTCACCACCGGCCAGGGGGCTCGGTGAGCAGTTCTTC. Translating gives CASSPPARGLGEQFF.

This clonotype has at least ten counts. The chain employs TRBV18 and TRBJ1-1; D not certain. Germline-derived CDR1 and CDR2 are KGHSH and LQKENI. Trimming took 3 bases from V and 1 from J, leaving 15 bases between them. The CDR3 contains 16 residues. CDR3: CASSPTRGPTNTEAFF. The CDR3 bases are TGTGCCAGCTCACCCACCCGCGGGCCCACGAACACTGAAGCTTTCTTT.

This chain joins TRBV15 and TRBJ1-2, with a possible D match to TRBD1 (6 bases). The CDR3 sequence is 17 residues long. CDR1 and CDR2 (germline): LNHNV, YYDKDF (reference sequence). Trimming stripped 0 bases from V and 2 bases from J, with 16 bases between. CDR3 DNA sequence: TGTGCCACCAGCAGAGATCTTAAACCTGGGGGCAACTATGGCTACACCTTC. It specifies CATSRDLKPGGNYGYTF.

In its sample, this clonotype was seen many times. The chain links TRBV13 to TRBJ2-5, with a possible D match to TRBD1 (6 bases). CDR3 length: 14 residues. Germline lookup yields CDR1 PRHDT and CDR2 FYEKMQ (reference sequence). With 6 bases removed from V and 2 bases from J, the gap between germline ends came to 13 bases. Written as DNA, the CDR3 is TGTGCCAGCAGTCCCAGCGGACAGCAAGAGACCCAGTACTTC. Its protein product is CASSPSGQQETQYF.